This TCR beta chain was sequenced during a study of blood T cell repertoires in COVID-19. At the level of the study: Samples representing acute and convalescent COVID-19 were sourced from the United States, Italy and Spain. In each case, the material was cDNA or gDNA derived from T cells, B-cell-depleted T cells, or PBMCs.

As originally analysed: Estimates of nucleated cell counts were drawn from the amplification of reference gene primers. Produced via immunoSEQ multiplex PCR; TCRdb's table is partial and in-frame only. V, J and clone size are those of that table, while D and trimming were read from the DNA. The sample has approximately 210,000 clones, about four fifths seen once. V trimming: 1 base; J trimming: 5 bases; junction bases outside the gene matches: 10. The CDR3 has 17 amino acids. The germline CDR1 and CDR2 sequences are SGHVT and SQSDAQ. J is TRBJ2-5 and V is TRBV7-4; 10 bases are shared with TRBD2. The sequenced sample was peripheral blood. The sequence derives from a woman aged 40-49 years with active or convalescent COVID-19. In DNA form, the CDR3 reads TGTGCCAGCAGCTTAGTGGAGCGGGAGGGCGGTGGGGAGACCCAGTACTTC. Translated: CASSLVEREGGGETQYF.